A selection of T cell receptor beta chains follows, all from one sample in a study of blood T cell repertoires in COVID-19. Sequencing used immunoSEQ multiplex PCR; TCRdb keeps in-frame clones, though not all of them. The data show 59,000 or so clones, 65% to 80% seen once. The sample comprised peripheral blood. Source of these receptors: a man in his 60s with acute or convalescent COVID-19. Both conserved end residues are part of each CDR3. The D gene is left open where the match is weak. For some rows the clone size is stated as once, few or many, or as a class when expanded; others skip it.

j_gene: TRBJ2-2; d_gene: TRBD1; v_gene: TRBV20-1; abundance: few; CDR3nt: TGCAGTGCTAGTGTAGGGGGCTACGGGGAGCTGTTTTTT; CDR3aa: CSASVGGYGELFF
j_gene: TRBJ2-7; d_gene: TRBD1; v_gene: TRBV6-6; abundance: once; CDR3nt: TGTGCCAGCAGTTCCCGGGGGGACAGGGGAGGCGAGCAGTACTTC; CDR3aa: CASSSRGDRGGEQYF
j_gene: TRBJ2-3; d_gene: TRBD2; v_gene: TRBV19; abundance: few; CDR3nt: TGTGCCAGTGGGACTAGCGGGAACACAGATACGCAGTATTTT; CDR3aa: CASGTSGNTDTQYF
j_gene: TRBJ1-1; d_gene: -; v_gene: TRBV6-5; abundance: once; CDR3nt: TGTGCCAGCAGTTACTCGACGCGGAGGAACACTGAAGCTTTCTTT; CDR3aa: CASSYSTRRNTEAFF
j_gene: TRBJ2-1; d_gene: -; v_gene: TRBV24-1; abundance: -; CDR3nt: TGTGCCACCAGTGATCCAGCGAGCTCCTACAATGAGCAGTTCTTC; CDR3aa: CATSDPASSYNEQFF
j_gene: TRBJ1-4; d_gene: TRBD1; v_gene: TRBV18; abundance: -; CDR3nt: TGTGCCAGCTCATCGACAGGGGGTGGAGAAAAACTGTTTTTT; CDR3aa: CASSSTGGGEKLFF
j_gene: TRBJ1-5; d_gene: -; v_gene: TRBV6-6; abundance: once; CDR3nt: TGTGCCAGCAGCAGTTCTGGGCCCCAGCATTTT; CDR3aa: CASSSSGPQHF
j_gene: TRBJ2-3; d_gene: -; v_gene: TRBV24-1; abundance: -; CDR3nt: TGTGCCACCAGTGATTTGCCAGGGATCGCAGATACGCAGTATTTT; CDR3aa: CATSDLPGIADTQYF
j_gene: TRBJ1-5; d_gene: -; v_gene: TRBV24-1; abundance: few; CDR3nt: TGTGCCACCAGGCCGGCAGGGGCAGGGCCCCAGCATTTT; CDR3aa: CATRPAGAGPQHF
j_gene: TRBJ2-2; d_gene: -; v_gene: TRBV12-3/TRBV12-4; abundance: -; CDR3nt: TGTGCCAGCAGTTTAACTACGACCGGGGAGCTGTTTTTT; CDR3aa: CASSLTTTGELFF
j_gene: TRBJ1-2; d_gene: TRBD1; v_gene: TRBV19; abundance: -; CDR3nt: TGTGCCAGTAGTATTGGACAGGCCAGTTATGGCTACACCTTC; CDR3aa: CASSIGQASYGYTF
j_gene: TRBJ1-1; d_gene: -; v_gene: TRBV10-2; abundance: -; CDR3nt: TGCGCCACCGGGGGGGTTCGGACTGAAGCTTTCTTT; CDR3aa: CATGGVRTEAFF
j_gene: TRBJ2-3; d_gene: -; v_gene: TRBV6-5; abundance: -; CDR3nt: TGTGCCAGCAGTCTCCCCGGCACAGATACGCAGTATTTT; CDR3aa: CASSLPGTDTQYF
j_gene: TRBJ2-1; d_gene: TRBD1; v_gene: TRBV24-1; abundance: once; CDR3nt: TGTGCCACCTCCGGACAGGGGGCCTCCCTCTCCTACAATGAGCAGTTCTTC; CDR3aa: CATSGQGASLSYNEQFF
j_gene: TRBJ2-4; d_gene: -; v_gene: TRBV25-1; abundance: -; CDR3nt: TGTGCCAGCAGTGAATATAGGCCAGGGATACACATTCAGTACTTC; CDR3aa: CASSEYRPGIHIQYF
j_gene: TRBJ1-6; d_gene: -; v_gene: TRBV25-1; abundance: -; CDR3nt: TGTGCCAGCAGTGAATATGGTAGCCTACCCCTCCACTTT; CDR3aa: CASSEYGSLPLHF
j_gene: TRBJ1-2; d_gene: -; v_gene: TRBV19; abundance: -; CDR3nt: TGTGCCAGTAGCTTCTGGGGCGGCTACACCTTC; CDR3aa: CASSFWGGYTF
j_gene: TRBJ2-2; d_gene: TRBD2; v_gene: TRBV28; abundance: -; CDR3nt: TGTGCCAGCAGAGTTGGACTAGCGGAGAACACCGGGGAGCTGTTTTTT; CDR3aa: CASRVGLAENTGELFF
j_gene: TRBJ1-4; d_gene: -; v_gene: TRBV4-1; abundance: once; CDR3nt: TGCGCCAGCAGCCAAGTGGGGGGAATACTTGAAAAACTGTTTTTT; CDR3aa: CASSQVGGILEKLFF
j_gene: TRBJ1-2; d_gene: -; v_gene: TRBV6-5; abundance: -; CDR3nt: TGTGCCAGCAGTACCCCGGGGGGATGGGATGGCTACACCTTC; CDR3aa: CASSTPGGWDGYTF
j_gene: TRBJ2-7; d_gene: -; v_gene: TRBV9; abundance: -; CDR3nt: TGTGCCAGCAGCAGACTTCCTTCCTACGAGCAGTACTTC; CDR3aa: CASSRLPSYEQYF
j_gene: TRBJ2-6; d_gene: TRBD1; v_gene: TRBV7-9; abundance: -; CDR3nt: TGTGCCAGCAGCTTAGGGACAGGGAGAGGGGCCAACGTCCTGACTTTC; CDR3aa: CASSLGTGRGANVLTF
j_gene: TRBJ1-5; d_gene: -; v_gene: TRBV28; abundance: -; CDR3nt: TGTGCCAGCAGTTCCCCAGGGCAGGGTTGGAGCAATCAGCCCCAGCATTTT; CDR3aa: CASSSPGQGWSNQPQHF
j_gene: TRBJ1-5; d_gene: TRBD1; v_gene: TRBV30; abundance: -; CDR3nt: TGTGCCTGGAGGGACAGGGATACGATTAAGCCCCAGCATTTT; CDR3aa: CAWRDRDTIKPQHF
j_gene: TRBJ1-1; d_gene: TRBD1; v_gene: TRBV4-2; abundance: -; CDR3nt: TGTGCCAGCAGCCAAGAACCGGGACAGAGGATGAACACTGAAGCTTTCTTT; CDR3aa: CASSQEPGQRMNTEAFF
j_gene: TRBJ2-5; d_gene: TRBD1; v_gene: TRBV3-1/TRBV3-2; abundance: -; CDR3nt: TGTGCCAGCAGCCAACAGGGGGCCGGAGAGACCCAGTACTTC; CDR3aa: CASSQQGAGETQYF
j_gene: TRBJ2-1; d_gene: TRBD1; v_gene: TRBV6-5; abundance: -; CDR3nt: TGTGCCAGCACCCAAGGGACAGACTACAATGAGCAGTTCTTC; CDR3aa: CASTQGTDYNEQFF
j_gene: TRBJ2-3; d_gene: TRBD2; v_gene: TRBV15; abundance: -; CDR3nt: TGTGCCACCACGGGACTAGCGGATTATATTAGCACAGATACGCAGTATTTT; CDR3aa: CATTGLADYISTDTQYF
j_gene: TRBJ2-3; d_gene: -; v_gene: TRBV7-9; abundance: -; CDR3nt: TGTGCCAGCAGCTTAATGGCTAGCACAGATACGCAGTATTTT; CDR3aa: CASSLMASTDTQYF
j_gene: TRBJ2-6; d_gene: -; v_gene: TRBV28; abundance: -; CDR3nt: TGTGCCAGCAGTTGGAGCTCTGGGGCCAACGTCCTGACTTTC; CDR3aa: CASSWSSGANVLTF
j_gene: TRBJ1-2; d_gene: -; v_gene: TRBV5-4; abundance: -; CDR3nt: TGTGCCAGCAGCTTGCAGGATAACTATGGCTACACCTTC; CDR3aa: CASSLQDNYGYTF
j_gene: TRBJ2-1; d_gene: TRBD2; v_gene: TRBV9; abundance: -; CDR3nt: TGTGCCAGCAGCGCCGTAGATAGCGGGAGATACGACAATGAGCAGTTCTTC; CDR3aa: CASSAVDSGRYDNEQFF
j_gene: TRBJ2-1; d_gene: -; v_gene: TRBV20-1; abundance: few; CDR3nt: TGCAGTGCTAGGACAGGAGAGCAGTTCTTC; CDR3aa: CSARTGEQFF
j_gene: TRBJ1-3; d_gene: -; v_gene: TRBV7-3; abundance: -; CDR3nt: TGTGCCAGCAGCTTCGGCGGAGGCTCTGGAAACACCATATATTTT; CDR3aa: CASSFGGGSGNTIYF
j_gene: TRBJ2-1; d_gene: TRBD2; v_gene: TRBV7-3; abundance: few; CDR3nt: TGTGCCAGCAGCTTAGGCGGGAGCACCGATGAGCAGTTCTTC; CDR3aa: CASSLGGSTDEQFF
j_gene: TRBJ1-4; d_gene: -; v_gene: TRBV3-1/TRBV3-2; abundance: once; CDR3nt: TGTGCCAGCAGCCGAGAACAGACGAATGAAAAACTGTTTTTT; CDR3aa: CASSREQTNEKLFF
j_gene: TRBJ2-7; d_gene: -; v_gene: TRBV21-1; abundance: -; CDR3nt: TGTGCCAGCAGCGCCTCCCGAAATGTTAGGCGGGAGGGCTACGAGCAGTACTTC; CDR3aa: CASSASRNVRREGYEQYF
j_gene: TRBJ2-1; d_gene: TRBD2; v_gene: TRBV3-1/TRBV3-2; abundance: -; CDR3nt: TGTGCCAGCAGCCCAGGTCCCCTAACCGGGACTAGCTTCCCCGATGAGCAGTTCTTC; CDR3aa: CASSPGPLTGTSFPDEQFF
j_gene: TRBJ2-3; d_gene: -; v_gene: TRBV7-3; abundance: few; CDR3nt: TGTGCCAGCAGCTTAGGGTCTAGTTTGACGCAGTATTTT; CDR3aa: CASSLGSSLTQYF
j_gene: TRBJ2-1; d_gene: -; v_gene: TRBV10-3; abundance: -; CDR3nt: TGTGCCATCAGTGTAGGAGACAGCTACAATGAGCAGTTCTTC; CDR3aa: CAISVGDSYNEQFF
j_gene: TRBJ1-6; d_gene: TRBD1; v_gene: TRBV18; abundance: -; CDR3nt: TGTGCCAGCTCACCTGTGGGGGACAGGCGGGATTCACCCCTCCACTTT; CDR3aa: CASSPVGDRRDSPLHF
j_gene: TRBJ1-5; d_gene: TRBD1; v_gene: TRBV5-1; abundance: -; CDR3nt: TGCGCCAGCAGACTCGGGACAGATAGCAATCAGCCCCAGCATTTT; CDR3aa: CASRLGTDSNQPQHF
j_gene: TRBJ2-6; d_gene: -; v_gene: TRBV27; abundance: -; CDR3nt: TGTGCCAGCAGTTTCCTCTCTGGGGCCAACGTCCTGACTTTC; CDR3aa: CASSFLSGANVLTF